Presented here are 13 T cell receptor beta chains from one specimen sequenced in a study of blood T cell repertoires in COVID-19. The method was immunoSEQ multiplex PCR; TCRdb's version includes in-frame clones alone and lacks a portion of them. The table has some 270,000 clones, 80% to 90% seen once; the top ten hold 9.5% to 12%. Sequencing was carried out using peripheral blood. These receptors came from a woman aged 65 to 85 with acute or convalescent COVID-19.

This chain joins TRBV12-5 and TRBJ1-2; TRBD1 agrees at 11 bases. CDR1 and CDR2 (germline): LGHNT, FRNRAP. Germline trimming cut 5 bases from V and 7 bases from J; bases unmatched to any gene: 9. The CDR3 has 15 amino acids. CDR3 DNA sequence: TGTGCTAGTGGTGTCACCGGGGGGACAGGGGGTGGCTACACCTTC. This encodes CASGVTGGTGGGYTF. The full variable domain, rest sourced from reference TRBV12-5 and TRBJ1-2, is DARVTQTPRHKVTEMGQEVTMRCQPILGHNTVFWYRQTMMQGLELLAYFRNRAPLDDSGMPKDRFSAEMPDATLATLKIQPSEPRDSAVYFCASGVTGGTGGGYTFGSGTRLTVV.

The chain links TRBV9 to TRBJ2-7, with D maybe TRBD2 (6 bases). The V end lost 3 bases, the J end lost 6 bases, and 16 bases lay between the germline ends. CDR1 SGDLS and CDR2 YYNGEE come from the germline V gene. This CDR3 has 14 residues. The chain's CDR3 is CASSGGRGSSEQYF. In DNA, the CDR3 is TGTGCCAGCAGCGGCGGTCGGGGGAGCTCCGAGCAGTACTTC.

The V call is TRBV5-1, the J call TRBJ1-2; no definite D call. V was cut by 0 bases and J by 9 bases, with 9 bases left in between. The germline gives CDR1 SGHRS, CDR2 YFSETQ. The length of the CDR3 is 12 residues. CDR3 amino acids: CASSLDTGSYTF. CDR3 sequence (DNA): TGCGCCAGCAGCTTGGATACCGGGAGCTACACCTTC.

This chain uses TRBV24-1 with TRBJ2-7; possibly TRBD1 for D (5 bases). The V end was cut by 9 bases, the J end by 2 bases, with 16 bases between. The CDR3 sequence is 14 residues long. Germline CDR1 and CDR2: KGHDR and SFDVKD. The CDR3 DNA follows: TGTGCCACCGGTTCAGACAGTCACCCCTACGAGCAGTACTTC. It yields the protein CATGSDSHPYEQYF.

This chain joins TRBV7-9 and TRBJ1-1, with D unclear. CDR1 is SEHNR, CDR2 FQNEAQ, per germline (reference sequence). V was pared by 0 bases and J by 0 bases, with 8 bases between. The CDR3 spans 15 residues. CDR3 amino acids: CASSLAEVMNTEAFF. CDR3 coding DNA: TGTGCCAGCAGCTTAGCGGAGGTTATGAACACTGAAGCTTTCTTT. The entire variable domain, with the rest obtained from reference TRBV7-9 and TRBJ1-1, is as follows: DTGVSQNPRHKITKRGQNVTFRCDPISEHNRLYWYRQTLGQGPEFLTYFQNEAQLEKSRLLSDRFSAERPKGSFSTLEIQRTEQGDSAMYLCASSLAEVMNTEAFFGQGTRLTVV.

CDR3 bases: TGCAGCGTTGAAGGCGGGCCAGGGGGCGCGTCCTATGGCTACACCTTC. Translating it yields CSVEGGPGGASYGYTF. The chain employs TRBV29-1 and TRBJ1-2; 8 bases are shared with TRBD1. With 1 base clipped from V and 4 bases from J, the junction kept 11 bases outside the gene matches. CDR1 and CDR2 (germline): SQVTM, ANQGSEA. The CDR3 runs to 16 residues.

The rearrangement uses TRBV5-1 and TRBJ2-7; D is unresolved. Trimming stripped 0 bases from V and 4 bases from J, with 14 bases between. The germline V gene encodes CDR1 SGHRS and CDR2 YFSETQ. CDR3 length: 15 amino acids. This chain's CDR3 is CASSLAPSVGYEQYF. The CDR3 DNA reads TGCGCCAGCAGCTTGGCCCCCTCGGTCGGGTACGAGCAGTACTTC.

This clone was seen once. The chain links TRBV4-2 to TRBJ1-1, with 11 bases lining up with TRBD1. Looked up from germline, CDR1 is LGHNA and CDR2 is YNFKEQ. V dropped 0 bases and J dropped 9; count of bases not matched to a gene: 9. This CDR3 contains 16 residues. DNA for the CDR3: TGTGCCAGCAGCCAAGATTTGGGACAGGGGGTTGGTAAAGCTTTCTTT. This sequence encodes CASSQDLGQGVGKAFF.

This sequence joins TRBV20-1 and TRBJ2-1; D is undetermined. V lost 0 bases, J lost 5 bases, and 2 bases lay in between. The CDR3 has 11 amino acids. CDR1 is DFQATT and CDR2 is SNEGSKA in the germline V gene (reference sequence). The CDR3 coding sequence is TGCAGTGCTAGAGATAACAATGAGCAGTTCTTC. This sequence encodes CSARDNNEQFF.

This rearrangement joins TRBV4-1 to TRBJ2-7, with D maybe TRBD2 (7 bases). Germline CDR1 is MGHRA and CDR2 is YSYEKL. The CDR3 is 15 residues long. The ends were cut back, 4 bases at V and 7 bases at J, with 20 bases in the middle. CDR3 in DNA: TGCGCCAGCAGCCCCAAAGGGGGGGGAATGGGGGAGCAGTACTTC. Protein sequence: CASSPKGGGMGEQYF.

The CDR3 protein is CASSLVTATGELFF. CDR3 in DNA: TGCGCCAGCAGCTTGGTCACAGCAACCGGGGAGCTGTTTTTT. The rearrangement links TRBV5-1 to TRBJ2-2; D unresolved. Germline assignment: CDR1 SGHRS and CDR2 YFSETQ. With 0 bases removed from V and 5 bases from J, the gap between germline ends came to 8 bases. The CDR3 is made up of 14 amino acids.

The chain uses TRBV12-3 or TRBV12-4 and TRBJ2-3; 7 bases map to TRBD2. V dropped 3 bases and J dropped 5; count of bases not matched to a gene: 2. CDR3 length: 13 amino acids. CDR3 in DNA: TGTGCCAGCAGTTTGGGGAGGGGAGATACGCAGTATTTT. It yields the protein CASSLGRGDTQYF.

This chain connects TRBV6-5 to TRBJ1-1; a possible D gene is TRBD1 (5 bases). Trimming took 10 bases from V and 8 from J, leaving 14 bases between them. In germline, CDR1 is MNHEY, CDR2 SVGAGI. The CDR3 is 11 residues long. CDR3 sequence: CATTGVLEAFF. CDR3 sequence (DNA): TGTGCCACTACGGGGGTCCTCGAAGCTTTCTTT.